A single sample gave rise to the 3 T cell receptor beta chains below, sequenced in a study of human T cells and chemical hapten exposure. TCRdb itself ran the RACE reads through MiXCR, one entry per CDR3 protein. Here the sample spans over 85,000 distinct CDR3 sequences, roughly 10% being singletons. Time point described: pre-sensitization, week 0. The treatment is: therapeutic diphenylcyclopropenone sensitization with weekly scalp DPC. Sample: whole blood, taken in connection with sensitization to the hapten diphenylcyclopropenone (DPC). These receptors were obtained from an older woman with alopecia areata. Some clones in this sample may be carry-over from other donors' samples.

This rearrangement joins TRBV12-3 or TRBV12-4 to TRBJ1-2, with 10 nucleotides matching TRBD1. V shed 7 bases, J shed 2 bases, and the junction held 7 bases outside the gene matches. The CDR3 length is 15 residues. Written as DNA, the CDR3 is TGTGCCAGCACTGGCCGGGACAGGGGCAACTATGGCTACACCTTC. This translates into CASTGRDRGNYGYTF.

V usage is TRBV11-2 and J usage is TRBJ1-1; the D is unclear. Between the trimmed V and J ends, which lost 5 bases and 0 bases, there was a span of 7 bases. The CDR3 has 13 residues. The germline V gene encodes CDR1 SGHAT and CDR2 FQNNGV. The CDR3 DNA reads TGTGCCAGCAGCCTCCAGTTGAACACTGAAGCTTTCTTT. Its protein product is CASSLQLNTEAFF.

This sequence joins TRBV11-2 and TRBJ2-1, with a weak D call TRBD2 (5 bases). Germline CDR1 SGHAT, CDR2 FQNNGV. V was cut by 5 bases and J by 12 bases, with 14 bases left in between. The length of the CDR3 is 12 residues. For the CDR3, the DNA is TGTGCCAGCAGCCCACCGGGGTATGGGCAGTTCTTC. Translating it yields CASSPPGYGQFF.